A single T cell receptor (beta chain) is shown here with its context. Through template switching, UMIs that included a 6-nucleotide sample barcode were added. With the 5' RACE reads reprocessed, TCRdb shows one record per CDR3 protein and no DNA. The sample has fewer than 550,000 distinct CDR3 sequences. This CDR3 is built from 15 residues. Germline CDR1 is MNHEY and CDR2 is SMNVEV (reference sequence). The data are from a study of monozygotic twins with inflammatory bowel disease. The chain joins TRBV27 to TRBJ2-5; TCRdb's D call, TRBD2, is unchecked because there is no DNA. The sequence derives from a human donor with ulcerative colitis or Crohn's disease, or a healthy co-twin of an affected twin (not recorded which). Sequencing used blood. The CDR3 loop is CASSPGLAGGETQYF.